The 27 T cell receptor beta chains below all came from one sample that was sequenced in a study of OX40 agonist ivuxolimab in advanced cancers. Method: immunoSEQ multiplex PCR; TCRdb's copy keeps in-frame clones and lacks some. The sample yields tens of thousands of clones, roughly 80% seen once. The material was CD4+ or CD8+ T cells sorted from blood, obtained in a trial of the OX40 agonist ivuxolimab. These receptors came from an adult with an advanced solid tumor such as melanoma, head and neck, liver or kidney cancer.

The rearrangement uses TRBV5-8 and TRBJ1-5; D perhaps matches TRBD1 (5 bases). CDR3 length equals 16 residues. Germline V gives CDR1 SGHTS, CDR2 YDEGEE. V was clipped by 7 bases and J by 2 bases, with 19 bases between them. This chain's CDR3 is CASSLQAGQGNQPQHF. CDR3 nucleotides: TGTGCCAGCTCTCTACAGGCAGGGCAGGGCAATCAGCCCCAGCATTTT.

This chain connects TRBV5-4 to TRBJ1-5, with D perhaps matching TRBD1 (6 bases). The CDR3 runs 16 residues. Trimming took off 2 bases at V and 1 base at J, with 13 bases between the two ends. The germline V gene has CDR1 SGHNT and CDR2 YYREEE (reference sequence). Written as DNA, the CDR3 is TGTGCCAGCAGCTTAGGTGGGGGCGCGAGCAATCAGCCCCAGCATTTT. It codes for CASSLGGGASNQPQHF.

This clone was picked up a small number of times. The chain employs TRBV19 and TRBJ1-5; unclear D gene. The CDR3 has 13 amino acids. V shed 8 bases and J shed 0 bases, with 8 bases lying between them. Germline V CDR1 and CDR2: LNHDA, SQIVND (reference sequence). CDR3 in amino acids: CASSAVSNQPQHF. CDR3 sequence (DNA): TGTGCCAGTTCGGCAGTTAGCAATCAGCCCCAGCATTTT.

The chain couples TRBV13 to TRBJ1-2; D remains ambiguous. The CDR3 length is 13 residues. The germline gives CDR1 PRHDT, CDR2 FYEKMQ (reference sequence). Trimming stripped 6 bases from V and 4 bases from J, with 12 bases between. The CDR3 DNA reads TGTGCCAGCAGTTCGAGGGCGGGCTATGGCTACACCTTC. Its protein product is CASSSRAGYGYTF. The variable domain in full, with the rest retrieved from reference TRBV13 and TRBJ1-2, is AAGVIQSPRHLIKEKRETATLKCYPIPRHDTVYWYQQGPGQDPQFLISFYEKMQSDKGSIPDRFSAQQFSDYHSELNMSSLELGDSALYFCASSSRAGYGYTFGSGTRLTVV.

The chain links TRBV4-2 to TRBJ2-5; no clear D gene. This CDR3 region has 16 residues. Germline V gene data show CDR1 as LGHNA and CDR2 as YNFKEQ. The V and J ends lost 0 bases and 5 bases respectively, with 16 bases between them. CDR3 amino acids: CASSQDPSQAGETQYF. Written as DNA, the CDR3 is TGTGCCAGCAGCCAAGATCCCTCCCAGGCCGGGGAGACCCAGTACTTC.

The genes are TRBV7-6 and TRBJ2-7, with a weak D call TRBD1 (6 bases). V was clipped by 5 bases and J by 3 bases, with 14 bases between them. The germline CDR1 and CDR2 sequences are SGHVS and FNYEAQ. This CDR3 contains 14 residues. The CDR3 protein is CASSQQGSGYEQYF. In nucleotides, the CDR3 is TGTGCCAGCAGCCAACAGGGAAGCGGCTACGAGCAGTACTTC.

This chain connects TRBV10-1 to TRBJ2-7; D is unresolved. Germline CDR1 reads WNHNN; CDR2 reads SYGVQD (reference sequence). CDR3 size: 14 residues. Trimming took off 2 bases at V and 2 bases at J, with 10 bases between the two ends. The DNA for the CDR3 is TGCGCCAGCAGTGAGAACAGATCCACCTACGAGCAGTACTTC. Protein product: CASSENRSTYEQYF.

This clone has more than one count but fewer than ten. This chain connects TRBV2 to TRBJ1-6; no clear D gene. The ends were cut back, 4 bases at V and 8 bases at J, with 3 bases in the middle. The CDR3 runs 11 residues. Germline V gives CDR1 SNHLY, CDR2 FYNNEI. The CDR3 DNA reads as TGTGCCAGCAGTGCAGATTCACCCCTCCACTTT. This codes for CASSADSPLHF.

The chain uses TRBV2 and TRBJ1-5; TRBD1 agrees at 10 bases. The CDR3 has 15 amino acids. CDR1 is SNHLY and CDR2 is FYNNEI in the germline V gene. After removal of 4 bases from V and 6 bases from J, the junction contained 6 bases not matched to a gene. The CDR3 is CASSATGGQGQPQHF. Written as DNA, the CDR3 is TGTGCCAGCAGTGCGACAGGGGGCCAGGGTCAGCCCCAGCATTTT. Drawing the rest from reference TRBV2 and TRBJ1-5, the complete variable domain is EPEVTQTPSHQVTQMGQEVILRCVPISNHLYFYWYRQILGQKVEFLVSFYNNEISEKSEIFDDQFSVERPDGSNFTLKIRSTKLEDSAMYFCASSATGGQGQPQHFGDGTRLSIL.

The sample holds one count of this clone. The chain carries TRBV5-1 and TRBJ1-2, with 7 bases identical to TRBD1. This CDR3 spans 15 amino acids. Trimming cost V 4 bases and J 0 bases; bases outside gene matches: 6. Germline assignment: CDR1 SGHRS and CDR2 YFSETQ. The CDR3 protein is CASSLGQDPNYGYTF. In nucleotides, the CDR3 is TGCGCCAGCAGCCTCGGACAGGACCCTAACTATGGCTACACCTTC. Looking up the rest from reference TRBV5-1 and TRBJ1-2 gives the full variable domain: KAGVTQTPRYLIKTRGQQVTLSCSPISGHRSVSWYQQTPGQGLQFLFEYFSETQRNKGNFPGRFSGRQFSNSRSEMNVSTLELGDSALYLCASSLGQDPNYGYTFGSGTRLTVV.

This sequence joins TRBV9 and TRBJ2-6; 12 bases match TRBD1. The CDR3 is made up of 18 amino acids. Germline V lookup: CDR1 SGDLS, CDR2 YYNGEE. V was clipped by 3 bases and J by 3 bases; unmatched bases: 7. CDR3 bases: TGTGCCAGCAGCGGGGGACAGGGGGCCTTCCATGGGGCCAACGTCCTGACTTTC. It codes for CASSGGQGAFHGANVLTF.

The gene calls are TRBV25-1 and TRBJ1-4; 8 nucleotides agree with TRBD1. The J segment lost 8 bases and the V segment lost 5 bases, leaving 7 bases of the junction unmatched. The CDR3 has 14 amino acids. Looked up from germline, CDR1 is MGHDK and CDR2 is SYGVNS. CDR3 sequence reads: CASSYRGRSEKLFF. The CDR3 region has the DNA TGTGCCAGCAGTTACAGGGGGAGGTCCGAAAAACTGTTTTTT.

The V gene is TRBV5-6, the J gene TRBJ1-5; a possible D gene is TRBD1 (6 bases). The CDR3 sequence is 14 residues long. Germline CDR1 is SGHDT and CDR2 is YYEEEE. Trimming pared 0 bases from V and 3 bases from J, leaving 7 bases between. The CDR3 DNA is TGTGCCAGCAGCTTGGGGACAGTCAATCAGCCCCAGCATTTT. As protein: CASSLGTVNQPQHF.

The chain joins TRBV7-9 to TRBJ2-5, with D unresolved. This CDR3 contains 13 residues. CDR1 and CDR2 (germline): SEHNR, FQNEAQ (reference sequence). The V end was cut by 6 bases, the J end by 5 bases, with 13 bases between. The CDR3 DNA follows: TGTGCCAGCAGTTCGACCCAGAGTGAGACCCAGTACTTC. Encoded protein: CASSSTQSETQYF.

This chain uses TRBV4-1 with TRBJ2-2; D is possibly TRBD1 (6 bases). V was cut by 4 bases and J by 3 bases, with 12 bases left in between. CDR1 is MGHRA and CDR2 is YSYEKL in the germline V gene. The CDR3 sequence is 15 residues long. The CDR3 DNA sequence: TGCGCCAGCAGCCGTGCCGGGACACACACCGGGGAGCTGTTTTTT. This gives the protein CASSRAGTHTGELFF.

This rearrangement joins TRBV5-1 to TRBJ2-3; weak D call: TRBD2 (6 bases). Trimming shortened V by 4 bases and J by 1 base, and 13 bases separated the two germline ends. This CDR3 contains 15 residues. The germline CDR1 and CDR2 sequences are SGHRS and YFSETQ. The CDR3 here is CASSAVAGRTDTQYF. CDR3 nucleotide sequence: TGCGCCAGCAGCGCGGTGGCGGGGCGCACAGATACGCAGTATTTT. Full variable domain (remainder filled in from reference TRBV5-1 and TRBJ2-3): KAGVTQTPRYLIKTRGQQVTLSCSPISGHRSVSWYQQTPGQGLQFLFEYFSETQRNKGNFPGRFSGRQFSNSRSEMNVSTLELGDSALYLCASSAVAGRTDTQYFGPGTRLTVL.

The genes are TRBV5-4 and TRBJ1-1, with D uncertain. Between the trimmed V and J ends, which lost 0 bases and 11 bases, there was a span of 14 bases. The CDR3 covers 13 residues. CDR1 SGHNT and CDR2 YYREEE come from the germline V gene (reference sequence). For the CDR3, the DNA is TGTGCCAGCAGCTTGGCCGCGGGCATCGGGGCTTTCTTT. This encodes CASSLAAGIGAFF. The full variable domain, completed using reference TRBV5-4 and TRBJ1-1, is ETGVTQSPTHLIKTRGQQVTLRCSSQSGHNTVSWYQQALGQGPQFIFQYYREEENGRGNFPPRFSGLQFPNYSSELNVNALELDDSALYLCASSLAAGIGAFFGQGTRLTVV.

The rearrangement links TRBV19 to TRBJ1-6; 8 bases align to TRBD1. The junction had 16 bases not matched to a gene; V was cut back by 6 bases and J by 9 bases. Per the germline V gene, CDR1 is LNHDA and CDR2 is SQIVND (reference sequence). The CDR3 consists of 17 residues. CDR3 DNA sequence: TGTGCCAGTAGCCTGAAACGGACAGGGTCTCTTGGTTCACCCCTCCACTTT. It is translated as CASSLKRTGSLGSPLHF.

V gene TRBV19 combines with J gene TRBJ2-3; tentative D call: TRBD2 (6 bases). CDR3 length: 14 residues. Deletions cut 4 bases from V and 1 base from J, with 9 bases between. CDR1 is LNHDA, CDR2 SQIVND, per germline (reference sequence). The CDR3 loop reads CASSSGARTDTQYF. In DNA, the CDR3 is TGTGCCAGTAGTAGCGGGGCCCGCACAGATACGCAGTATTTT. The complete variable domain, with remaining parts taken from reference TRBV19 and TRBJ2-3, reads DGGITQSPKYLFRKEGQNVTLSCEQNLNHDAMYWYRQDPGQGLRLIYYSQIVNDFQKGDIAEGYSVSREKKESFPLTVTSAQKNPTAFYLCASSSGARTDTQYFGPGTRLTVL.

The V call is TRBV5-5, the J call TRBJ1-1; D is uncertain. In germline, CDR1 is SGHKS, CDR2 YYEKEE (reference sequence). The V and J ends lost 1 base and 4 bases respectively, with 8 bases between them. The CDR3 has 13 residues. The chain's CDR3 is CASSLFTVTEAFF. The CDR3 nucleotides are TGTGCCAGCAGCTTGTTTACAGTCACTGAAGCTTTCTTT.

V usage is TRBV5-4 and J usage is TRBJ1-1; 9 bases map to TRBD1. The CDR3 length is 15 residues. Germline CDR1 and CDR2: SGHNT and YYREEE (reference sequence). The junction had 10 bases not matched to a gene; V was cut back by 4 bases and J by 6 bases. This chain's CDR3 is CASSTVDRGLAEAFF. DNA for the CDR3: TGTGCCAGCAGCACCGTGGACAGGGGCCTCGCTGAAGCTTTCTTT.

CDR3 nucleotides: TGTGCCAGCAGTTACGGGGTCCGTAGCTCCTACGAGCAGTACTTC. Amino acid sequence: CASSYGVRSSYEQYF. The chain recombines TRBV6-5 with TRBJ2-7; no firm D call. CDR3 length equals 15 residues. Germline V gene data show CDR1 as MNHEY and CDR2 as SVGAGI. The V end was cut by 2 bases, the J end by 0 bases, with 11 bases between.

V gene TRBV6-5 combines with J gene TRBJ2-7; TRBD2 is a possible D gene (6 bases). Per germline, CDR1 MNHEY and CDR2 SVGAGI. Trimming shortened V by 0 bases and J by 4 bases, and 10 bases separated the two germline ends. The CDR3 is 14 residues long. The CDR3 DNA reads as TGTGCCAGCAGTTACTCGCGACTAGTGTACGAGCAGTACTTC. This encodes CASSYSRLVYEQYF.

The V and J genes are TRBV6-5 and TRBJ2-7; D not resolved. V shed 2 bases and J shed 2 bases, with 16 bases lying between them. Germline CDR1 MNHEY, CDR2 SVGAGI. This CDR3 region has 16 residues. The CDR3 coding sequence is TGTGCCAGCAGTTACCTCCAACAGATAGGCCCCTACGAGCAGTACTTC. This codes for CASSYLQQIGPYEQYF.

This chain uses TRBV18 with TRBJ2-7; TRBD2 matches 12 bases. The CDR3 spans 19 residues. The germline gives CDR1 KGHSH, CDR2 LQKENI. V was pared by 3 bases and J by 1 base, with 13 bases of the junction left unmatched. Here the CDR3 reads CASSPYGKLAGGTSYEQYF. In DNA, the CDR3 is TGTGCCAGCTCACCTTACGGGAAACTAGCGGGGGGAACATCCTACGAGCAGTACTTC.

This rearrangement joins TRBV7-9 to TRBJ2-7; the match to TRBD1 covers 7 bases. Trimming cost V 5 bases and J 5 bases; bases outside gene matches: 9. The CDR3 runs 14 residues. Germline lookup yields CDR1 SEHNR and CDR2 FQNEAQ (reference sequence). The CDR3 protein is CASSATTGRHEQYF. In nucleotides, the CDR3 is TGTGCCAGCAGCGCGACGACAGGGCGCCACGAGCAGTACTTC.

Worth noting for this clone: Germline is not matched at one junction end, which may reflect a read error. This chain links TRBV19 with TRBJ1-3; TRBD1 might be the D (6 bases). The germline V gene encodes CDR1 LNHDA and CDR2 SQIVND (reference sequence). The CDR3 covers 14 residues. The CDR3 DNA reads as TGTGCCAGTAGCCGAACAGGGAATGGAAACACCACATATTTT. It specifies CASSRTGNGNTTYF.